The 21 T cell receptor beta chains below come from one sample, sequenced in a study of Tregs in tolerant kidney transplant recipients. Clones were read by immunoSEQ multiplex PCR, and TCRdb kept only the in-frame ones, dropping some. The table records 85,000 to 90,000 clones, more than 80% of them present only once. Sequencing used CD8+ T cells from blood. These receptor sequences come from a human donor in good health.

The genes are TRBV27 and TRBJ1-1; D not certain. V lost 5 bases and J 3 bases, leaving 13 bases between the germline ends. Germline assignment: CDR1 MNHEY and CDR2 SMNVEV (reference sequence). CDR3 length: 14 residues. The CDR3 loop is CASSRIWADTEAFF. CDR3 bases: TGTGCCAGCAGTAGGATCTGGGCGGACACTGAAGCTTTCTTT.

The V gene is TRBV11-1, the J gene TRBJ2-7; D call uncertain. The CDR3 runs 15 residues. The germline gives CDR1 SGHAT, CDR2 FQDESV (reference sequence). V lost 5 bases and J 2 bases, leaving 16 bases between the germline ends. This chain's CDR3 is CASSLDELGAYEQYF. In DNA form, the CDR3 reads TGTGCCAGCAGCCTGGACGAGCTTGGGGCCTACGAGCAGTACTTC.

V is TRBV7-3 and J is TRBJ2-7; 12 bases are shared with TRBD2. The CDR3 contains 15 residues. V shed 4 bases and J 2 bases; nucleotides not matched to a gene: 3. The V gene's germline CDR1 is SGHTA and CDR2 FQGTGA. The CDR3 coding sequence is TGTGCCAGCAGCTCAACTAGCGGGGGGCCCTACGAGCAGTACTTC. This encodes CASSSTSGGPYEQYF.

The gene calls are TRBV20-1 and TRBJ2-1; TRBD2 is a possible D gene (6 bases). V was pared by 8 bases and J by 4 bases, with 9 bases between. The CDR3 consists of 11 residues. CDR1 and CDR2 from the germline V gene are DFQATT and SNEGSKA (reference sequence). CDR3 sequence reads: CSTGRYNEQFF. The CDR3 region has the DNA TGCAGTACCGGGAGATACAATGAGCAGTTCTTC.

The chain carries TRBV10-2 and TRBJ2-7; D is undetermined. Trimming left V 3 bases short and J 3 bases short, with 12 bases between. CDR1 is WSHSY, CDR2 SAAADI, per germline. This CDR3 spans 14 amino acids. CDR3 protein: CASSEKFTNYEQYF. The DNA of the CDR3 is TGCGCCAGCAGTGAAAAGTTTACGAACTACGAGCAGTACTTC.

The genes are TRBV21-1 and TRBJ1-2. TRBV21-1 represents a pseudogene. This CDR3 region has 14 residues. The CDR3 coding sequence is TGTGCCAGCAGCAAAGACCCAGGGACTATTGGCTACACCTTC. Protein sequence: CASSKDPGTIGYTF.

The chain uses TRBV5-4 and TRBJ2-2, with D perhaps matching TRBD2 (6 bases). The CDR3 consists of 13 residues. V was trimmed by 9 bases and J by 2 bases, leaving 11 bases between them. Germline loops: CDR1 SGHNT, CDR2 YYREEE (reference sequence). CDR3 region: CATLGGNTGELFF. In DNA, the CDR3 is TGTGCCACCTTGGGGGGAAACACCGGGGAGCTGTTTTTT.

The genes are TRBV11-2 and TRBJ2-1; possible D gene TRBD1, 5 bases. The V end lost 5 bases, the J end lost 5 bases, and 16 bases lay between the germline ends. The CDR3 totals 15 residues. CDR1 and CDR2 (germline): SGHAT, FQNNGV. This CDR3 reads CASSPPLGAHNEQFF. CDR3 nucleotide sequence: TGTGCCAGCAGCCCTCCCCTAGGGGCTCACAATGAGCAGTTCTTC.

This chain links TRBV10-3 with TRBJ2-7, with D maybe TRBD1 (6 bases). The V end was cut by 3 bases, the J end by 6 bases, with 6 bases between. Germline lookup yields CDR1 ENHRY and CDR2 SYGVKD. The CDR3 has 11 amino acids. The CDR3 DNA is TGTGCCATCAGTGAACAGGGCGAGCAGTACTTC. Translated: CAISEQGEQYF.

This clone was seen a single time. The chain recombines TRBV5-4 with TRBJ2-7; possible D gene TRBD1, 5 bases. V was cut by 1 base and J by 3 bases, with 14 bases left in between. Per germline, CDR1 SGHNT and CDR2 YYREEE (reference sequence). This CDR3 has 15 amino acids. CDR3 in DNA: TGTGCCAGCAGCTTGAGGGCAGGGATTCGCTACGAGCAGTACTTC. Translating gives CASSLRAGIRYEQYF.

This chain links TRBV10-3 with TRBJ1-3; D is perhaps TRBD1 (5 bases). Germline assignment: CDR1 ENHRY and CDR2 SYGVKD. The ends were cut back, 3 bases at V and 4 bases at J, with 13 bases in the middle. The CDR3 length is 15 residues. The CDR3 region is CAISEDGGLGNTIYF. The CDR3 DNA reads as TGTGCCATCAGTGAAGATGGGGGGTTGGGAAACACCATATATTTT.

The V and J genes are TRBV29-1 and TRBJ1-2, with D unclear. Trimming removed 6 bases at V and 7 bases at J, with 21 bases between. The CDR3 contains 14 residues. The germline gives CDR1 SQVTM, CDR2 ANQGSEA. The DNA for the CDR3 is TGCAGCGTGACCTCCAAGGTACGAAAGGGTGGCTACACCTTC. Amino acids: CSVTSKVRKGGYTF.

V is TRBV5-6 and J is TRBJ2-7, with TRBD2 identical over 7 bases. The CDR3 is 15 residues long. V dropped 4 bases and J dropped 1; count of bases not matched to a gene: 8. Germline V lookup: CDR1 SGHDT, CDR2 YYEEEE. The CDR3 nucleotides are TGTGCCAGCAGCCGGGGGGTAGTTGGATCCTACGAGCAGTACTTC. The encoded protein is CASSRGVVGSYEQYF.

The chain combines TRBV30 with TRBJ1-1, with no clear D. With 1 base removed from V and 4 bases from J, the gap between germline ends came to 7 bases. The CDR3 is 12 amino acids. CDR1 is GTSNPN, CDR2 SVGIG, per germline (reference sequence). In DNA, the CDR3 is TGTGCCTGGAGTGAAGGGATCACTGAAGCTTTCTTT. Amino acids: CAWSEGITEAFF.

This chain uses TRBV16 with TRBJ2-5; D might be TRBD2 (6 bases). Germline lookup yields CDR1 KGHSY and CDR2 FQNENV. CDR3 length: 14 residues. The V end was cut by 2 bases, the J end by 4 bases, with 11 bases between. The DNA of the CDR3 is TGTGCCAGCAGCCAAGTGAGACTAGGAGAGACCCAGTACTTC. Translating gives CASSQVRLGETQYF.

The chain joins TRBV6-6 to TRBJ2-7; 7 bases are shared with TRBD1. The CDR3 is 13 amino acids. J was trimmed by 3 bases and V by 8 bases; bases with no gene match: 7. The germline V gene has CDR1 MNHNY and CDR2 SVGAGI (reference sequence). In DNA, the CDR3 is TGTGCCAGCGCCGGGACAGCAAACTACGAGCAGTACTTC. As protein: CASAGTANYEQYF.

The chain carries TRBV18 and TRBJ2-3; TRBD2 agrees at 9 bases. From germline, CDR1 is KGHSH and CDR2 LQKENI. The CDR3 consists of 16 residues. J lost 4 bases, V lost 1 base, and 6 bases had no gene match. The CDR3 sequence: CASSPRAGGWPDTQYF. The CDR3 coding sequence is TGTGCCAGCTCACCACGGGCGGGGGGGTGGCCAGATACGCAGTATTTT. The entire variable domain, with the rest obtained from reference TRBV18 and TRBJ2-3, is as follows: NAGVMQNPRHLVRRRGQEARLRCSPMKGHSHVYWYRQLPEEGLKFMVYLQKENIIDESGMPKERFSAEFPKEGPSILRIQQVVRGDSAAYFCASSPRAGGWPDTQYFGPGTRLTVL.

The chain is built from TRBV7-8 and TRBJ1-5; unclear D gene. CDR1 and CDR2 from the germline V gene are SGHVS and FQNEAQ. The CDR3 is 17 amino acids. The ends were cut back, 1 base at V and 0 bases at J, with 13 bases in the middle. DNA for the CDR3: TGTGCCAGCAGCTTAGATAGGTTGGGGAATAGCAATCAGCCCCAGCATTTT. This sequence encodes CASSLDRLGNSNQPQHF.

Written as DNA, the CDR3 is TGTGCCAGCAGTTTATGGGCGGGGACTGAAGCTTTCTTT. Translating it yields CASSLWAGTEAFF. The chain carries TRBV27 and TRBJ1-1; D is uncertain. The V end lost 1 base, the J end lost 5 bases, and 8 bases lay between the germline ends. The CDR3 totals 13 residues. The V gene's germline CDR1 is MNHEY and CDR2 SMNVEV (reference sequence).

The V gene is TRBV14, the J gene TRBJ2-5; D call uncertain. V was cut by 0 bases and J by 0 bases, with 2 bases left in between. The CDR3 is made up of 13 amino acids. The germline CDR1 and CDR2 sequences are SGHDN and FVKESK. The CDR3 DNA follows: TGTGCCAGCAGCCAAGAAAACCAAGAGACCCAGTACTTC. The encoded protein is CASSQENQETQYF.

The rearrangement uses TRBV25-1 and TRBJ2-3; the D is unclear. The germline V and J ends were trimmed by 3 bases and 2 bases, with 9 bases remaining between them. The germline gives CDR1 MGHDK, CDR2 SYGVNS. This CDR3 is 14 amino acids long. The CDR3 DNA follows: TGTGCCAGCAGTGATTTAGCCATCACAGATACGCAGTATTTT. Protein product: CASSDLAITDTQYF.